Presented here are 3 T cell receptor beta chains from one specimen sequenced in a study of T cell responses to AZD1222 COVID-19 vaccine. The data were produced by immunoSEQ multiplex PCR, yet TCRdb's version contains in-frame clones alone and is incomplete. The table has some 110,000 clones, 75% to 90% seen once. Sequencing was performed on peripheral blood, taken 28 days after the second AZD1222 dose. The receptors were gathered from an adult who received the AZD1222 COVID-19 vaccine.

The chain couples TRBV5-6 to TRBJ2-1; 8 positions agree with TRBD1. Losses at the gene ends were 0 bases for V and 11 bases for J; bases not matched to a gene: 4. The CDR3 extends over 13 amino acids. Germline CDR1 SGHDT, CDR2 YYEEEE. The CDR3 nucleotides read TGTGCCAGCAGCTTGGAGGACAGGGATAAGCAGTTCTTC. Amino acid sequence: CASSLEDRDKQFF. Complete variable domain (other parts from reference TRBV5-6 and TRBJ2-1): DAGVTQSPTHLIKTRGQQVTLRCSPKSGHDTVSWYQQALGQGPQFIFQYYEEEERQRGNFPDRFSGHQFPNYSSELNVNALLLGDSALYLCASSLEDRDKQFFGPGTRLTVL.

The rearrangement links TRBV11-3 to TRBJ2-1, with D maybe TRBD1 (5 bases). V lost 1 base to trimming and J lost 2 bases, with 12 bases between them. The CDR3 is made up of 16 amino acids. Germline assignment: CDR1 SGHNT and CDR2 YENEEA. As DNA, the CDR3 is TGTGCCAGCAGCTTAGGGCAGGGTTCGCCCTACAATGAGCAGTTCTTC. This sequence encodes CASSLGQGSPYNEQFF.

The V gene is TRBV28, the J gene TRBJ2-1; D is possibly TRBD1 or TRBD2 (5 bases each). This CDR3 comprises 15 residues. CDR1 and CDR2 from the germline V gene are MDHEN and SYDVKM. V lost 10 bases, J lost 8 bases, and 24 bases lay in between. CDR3 nucleotide sequence: TGTGCCACGTGGGGGTTAAAGAGAGAGGGTGATGAGCAGTTCTTC. Its protein is CATWGLKREGDEQFF.